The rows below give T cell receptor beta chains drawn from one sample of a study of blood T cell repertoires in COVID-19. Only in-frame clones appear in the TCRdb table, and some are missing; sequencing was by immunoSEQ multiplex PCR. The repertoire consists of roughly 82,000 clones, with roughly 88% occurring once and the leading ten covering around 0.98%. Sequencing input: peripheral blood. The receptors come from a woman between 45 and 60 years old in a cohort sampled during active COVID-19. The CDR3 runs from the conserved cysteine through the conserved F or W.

CASSQVSGQGNYEQYF TRBV3-1/TRBV3-2 16 TRBJ2-7
CASSSLGQGSYEQYF TRBV27 15 TRBJ2-7
CASSLGTSGFTQYF TRBV7-3 14 TRBJ2-3
CSGRTGNTDTQYF TRBV29-1 13 TRBJ2-3
CASSLVAGVNEKLFF TRBV11-2 15 TRBJ1-4
CASSPLGLLAGAGELFF TRBV27 17 TRBJ2-2
CASIRAGGPFSSYEQYF TRBV27 17 TRBJ2-7
CASSIGGRSLNEQFF TRBV19 15 TRBJ2-1
CASILPGQGPNEQFF TRBV6-5 15 TRBJ2-1
CASSLPQAGDNEQFF TRBV5-6 15 TRBJ2-1
CASSFQGGEETQYF TRBV7-3 14 TRBJ2-5
CASSSGRGAEAFF TRBV9 13 TRBJ1-1
CASSPGGGSSYNEQFF TRBV3-1/TRBV3-2 16 TRBJ2-1
CASSHQGNYGYTF TRBV3-1/TRBV3-2 13 TRBJ1-2
CASRGRTGGDEQYF TRBV6-5 14 TRBJ2-7
CAWSEVYSGQGRGSTEAFF TRBV30 19 TRBJ1-1
CAWTRDSPDGYTF TRBV30 13 TRBJ1-2
CATSRDGDSRGGNQPQHF TRBV15 18 TRBJ1-5
CASSPTFGILEGEKLFF TRBV28 17 TRBJ1-4
CAWSVGQGYEQYF TRBV30 13 TRBJ2-7
CASSPGHGTSTQPQHF TRBV3-1/TRBV3-2 16 TRBJ1-5
CAWTLMSSYEQYF TRBV30 13 TRBJ2-7
CSAPDRVEQFF TRBV20-1 11 TRBJ2-1
CASSFGEAGEQFF TRBV5-1 13 TRBJ2-1
CATRGSSYNEQFF TRBV6-5 13 TRBJ2-1
CASSIKGATSPLHF TRBV19 14 TRBJ1-6
CASSSGLAGTYNEQFF TRBV11-2 16 TRBJ2-1
CASSPGTSHGTGANVLTF TRBV5-8 18 TRBJ2-6
CASSPTSGRAGEQYF TRBV19 15 TRBJ2-7